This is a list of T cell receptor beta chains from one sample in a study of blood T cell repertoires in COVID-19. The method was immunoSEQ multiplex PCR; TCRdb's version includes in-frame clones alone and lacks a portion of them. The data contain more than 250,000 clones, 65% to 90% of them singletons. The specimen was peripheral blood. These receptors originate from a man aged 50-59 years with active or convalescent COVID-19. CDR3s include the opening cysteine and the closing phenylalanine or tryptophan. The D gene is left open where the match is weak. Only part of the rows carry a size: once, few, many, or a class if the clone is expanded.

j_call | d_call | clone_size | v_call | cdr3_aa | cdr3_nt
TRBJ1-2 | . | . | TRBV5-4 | CASSLRIESGYGYTF | TGTGCCAGCAGCTTGCGGATCGAATCGGGCTATGGCTACACCTTC
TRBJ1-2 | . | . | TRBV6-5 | CASSYNFQGGYGYTF | TGTGCCAGCAGTTACAATTTCCAGGGCGGCTATGGCTACACCTTC
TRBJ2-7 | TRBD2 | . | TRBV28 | CASRDRGGFNEQYF | TGTGCCAGCAGAGACCGGGGGGGGTTCAACGAGCAGTACTTC
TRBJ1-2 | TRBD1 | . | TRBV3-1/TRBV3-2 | CASRGTGNVNYGYTF | TGTGCCAGCAGGGGGACAGGTAACGTTAACTATGGCTACACCTTC
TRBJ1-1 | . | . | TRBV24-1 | CATSDTHGGTEAFF | TGTGCCACCAGTGATACACACGGAGGCACTGAAGCTTTCTTT
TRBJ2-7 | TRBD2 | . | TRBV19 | CASKQRGSSYEQYF | TGTGCCAGTAAACAGCGGGGGAGCTCCTACGAGCAGTACTTC
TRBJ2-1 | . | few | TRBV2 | CASSEDSQQFF | TGTGCCAGCAGTGAAGACAGCCAGCAGTTCTTC
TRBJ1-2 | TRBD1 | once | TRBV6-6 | CASKGQGAFYGYTF | TGTGCCAGCAAAGGGCAGGGGGCTTTCTATGGCTACACCTTC
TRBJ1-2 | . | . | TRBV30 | CAWSQAWHYGYTF | TGTGCCTGGTCTCAGGCGTGGCACTATGGCTACACCTTC
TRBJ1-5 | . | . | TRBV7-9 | CASSPSGGQPQHF | TGTGCCAGCAGCCCTTCGGGGGGTCAGCCCCAGCATTTT
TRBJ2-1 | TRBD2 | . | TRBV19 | CASTAGLGSYNEQFF | TGTGCCAGTACAGCGGGACTAGGGTCCTACAATGAGCAGTTCTTC
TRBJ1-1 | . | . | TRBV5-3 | CARSLGLRGSPDTEAFF | TGTGCCAGAAGCTTGGGTCTACGAGGCAGCCCGGACACTGAAGCTTTCTTT
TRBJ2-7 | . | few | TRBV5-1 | CASRATGAVGEQYF | TGCGCCAGCAGGGCAACTGGGGCCGTGGGGGAGCAGTACTTC
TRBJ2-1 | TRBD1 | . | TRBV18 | CASSLSPPGQVNYNEQFF | TGTGCCAGCTCACTATCTCCGCCGGGACAGGTAAACTACAATGAGCAGTTCTTC
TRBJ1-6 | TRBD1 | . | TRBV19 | CASKPQGADNSPLHF | TGTGCCAGTAAACCCCAGGGGGCGGATAATTCACCCCTCCACTTT
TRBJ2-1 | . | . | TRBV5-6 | CASSLGGLYNEQFF | TGTGCCAGCAGCTTGGGGGGACTTTACAATGAGCAGTTCTTC
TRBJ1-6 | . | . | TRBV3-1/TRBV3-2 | CASSPTVKNSPLHF | TGTGCCAGCAGCCCGACAGTTAAGAATTCACCCCTCCACTTT
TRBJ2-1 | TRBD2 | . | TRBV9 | CASSVTSGRGTNNEQFF | TGTGCCAGCAGCGTGACTAGCGGGAGGGGGACGAACAATGAGCAGTTCTTC
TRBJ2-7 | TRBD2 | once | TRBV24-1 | CATSDRDASGGSYEQYF | TGTGCCACCAGTGATCGTGACGCTAGCGGGGGCTCCTACGAGCAGTACTTC
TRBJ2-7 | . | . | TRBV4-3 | CASSQDPRGEQYF | TGCGCCAGCAGCCAAGATCCCCGGGGTGAGCAGTACTTC
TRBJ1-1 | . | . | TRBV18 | CASSLIKNTEAFF | TGTGCCAGCTCACTTATAAAGAACACTGAAGCTTTCTTT
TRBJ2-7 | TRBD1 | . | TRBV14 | CASSQVGQGSYEQYF | TGTGCCAGCAGCCAGGTGGGACAGGGGTCCTACGAGCAGTACTTC
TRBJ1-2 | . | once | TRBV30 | CAQPSKTGYGYTF | TGTGCTCAACCTTCGAAGACGGGCTATGGCTACACCTTC
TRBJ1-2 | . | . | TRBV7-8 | CASSSTPPPGDRNYGYTF | TGTGCCAGCAGCTCCACCCCCCCACCAGGGGACCGTAACTATGGCTACACCTTC
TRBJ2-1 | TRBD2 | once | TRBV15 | CATSRDSGRTQAQFF | TGTGCCACCAGCAGAGACAGCGGGAGGACCCAAGCGCAGTTCTTC
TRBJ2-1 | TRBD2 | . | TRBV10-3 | CATGGTSGSSRNEQFF | TGTGCCACCGGAGGGACTAGCGGGAGTAGTAGGAATGAGCAGTTCTTC
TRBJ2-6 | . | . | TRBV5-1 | CASSLGTNVANVLTF | TGCGCCAGCAGCCTGGGGACAAACGTGGCCAACGTCCTGACTTTC
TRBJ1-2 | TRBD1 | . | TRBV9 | CASSGRQGHGYTF | TGTGCCAGCAGCGGAAGACAGGGCCATGGCTACACCTTC
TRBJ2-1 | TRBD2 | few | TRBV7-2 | CASSLGGSRYNEQFF | TGTGCCAGCAGCCTCGGGGGGAGTAGGTACAATGAGCAGTTCTTC
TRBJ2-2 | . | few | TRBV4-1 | CASSQGQLQRKNTGELFF | TGCGCCAGCAGCCAAGGCCAGCTTCAGCGGAAAAACACCGGGGAGCTGTTTTTT
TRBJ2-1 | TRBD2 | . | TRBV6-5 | CASSPGLVGEQFF | TGTGCCAGCAGCCCCGGACTAGTTGGTGAGCAGTTCTTC
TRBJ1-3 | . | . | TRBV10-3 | CAIGAGNTIYF | TGTGCCATCGGAGCTGGAAACACCATATATTTT